The rows below give T cell receptor beta chains drawn from one sample of a study of CD8 T cells in ankylosing spondylitis. Each CDR3 protein is one row after TCRdb ran MiXCR on the 5' RACE reads. The data hold about 250,000 distinct CDR3 sequences, with roughly 25% observed a single time. Sequenced material: blood, either unsorted or a sorted T cell fraction (not recorded which). Receptors were obtained from a male donor with ankylosing spondylitis or in good health (not recorded which). Both conserved end residues are part of each CDR3. The order of the fields is CDR3 length, clone size, J gene, D gene, V gene, CDR3 DNA, CDR3 protein. The D gene is left open where the match is weak. Size values are once, few and many counts, or a class for expanded clones, and some rows have none.

length: 15
size: many
J: TRBJ2-2
D: TRBD2
V: TRBV4-1
DNA: TGCGCCACCACCGCGGGGGGGGCGAATACCGGGGAGCTGTTTTTT
CDR3: CATTAGGANTGELFF

length: 13
size: NA
J: TRBJ2-3
D: NA
V: TRBV29-1
DNA: TGCAGCGTTGCGCCTAGACAGACAGATACGCAGTATTTT
CDR3: CSVAPRQTDTQYF

length: 17
size: NA
J: TRBJ2-1
D: TRBD2
V: TRBV6-1
DNA: TGTGCCAGCAGCCAGAGACCCGACGGGACTAGCCACAATGAGCAGTTCTTC
CDR3: CASSQRPDGTSHNEQFF

length: 12
size: many
J: TRBJ2-7
D: NA
V: TRBV6-6
DNA: TGTGCCAGCAGACGACAGCTCTACGAGCAGTACTTC
CDR3: CASRRQLYEQYF

length: 15
size: many
J: TRBJ2-1
D: TRBD1
V: TRBV7-2
DNA: TGTGCCAGCAGCTTTGTACAGGGGGGCTACAATGAGCAGTTCTTC
CDR3: CASSFVQGGYNEQFF

length: 16
size: many
J: TRBJ2-3
D: TRBD2
V: TRBV20-1
DNA: TGCAGTGCGGCCCCCCAGGTAGCGGGGGGCACAGATACGCAGTATTTT
CDR3: CSAAPQVAGGTDTQYF

length: 18
size: many
J: TRBJ1-3
D: NA
V: TRBV5-1
DNA: TGCGCCAGCAGCTTGGCCTCCAGTCGGGGGAGTTTCGCTGACACCATATATTTT
CDR3: CASSLASSRGSFADTIYF

length: 16
size: many
J: TRBJ2-3
D: NA
V: TRBV4-1
DNA: TGCGCCAGCAGCCAAGGAGGGGGGATGGGGACCCATACGCAGTATTTT
CDR3: CASSQGGGMGTHTQYF

length: 17
size: many
J: TRBJ2-7
D: TRBD2
V: TRBV4-2
DNA: TGTGCCAGCAGCCAAAGCCCAACTAGCGGGGGGGCCGTTCCGCAGTACTTC
CDR3: CASSQSPTSGGAVPQYF

length: 12
size: few
J: TRBJ2-7
D: NA
V: TRBV20-1
DNA: TGCAGTGCTACCCCCAGCGATAACGAGCAGTACTTC
CDR3: CSATPSDNEQYF

length: 14
size: few
J: TRBJ2-7
D: TRBD1
V: TRBV6-1
DNA: TGTGCCAGCACTAATCCGACAGGGGTGAGGGAGCAGTACTTC
CDR3: CASTNPTGVREQYF

length: 15
size: many
J: TRBJ2-2
D: NA
V: TRBV28
DNA: TGTGCCAGCAGTCCCGGGGGACGTGAGACCGGGGAGCTGTTTTTT
CDR3: CASSPGGRETGELFF

length: 18
size: many
J: TRBJ1-5
D: NA
V: TRBV20-1
DNA: TGCAGTGCTAGGGAGCCGCGGAGAACCCCAAATAGCAATCAGCCCCAGCATTTT
CDR3: CSAREPRRTPNSNQPQHF

length: 12
size: many
J: TRBJ2-1
D: NA
V: TRBV12-3/TRBV12-4
DNA: TGTGCCAGCAGTCCTTTAGGGAATGAGCAGTTCTTC
CDR3: CASSPLGNEQFF

length: 14
size: many
J: TRBJ1-5
D: NA
V: TRBV12-3/TRBV12-4
DNA: TGTGCCAGCCTGGCCGGGAGGAGTAATCAGCCCCAGCATTTT
CDR3: CASLAGRSNQPQHF

length: 15
size: many
J: TRBJ2-7
D: TRBD1
V: TRBV11-2
DNA: TGTGCCAGCAGCTTTGACGGGACAGGGTCTTACGAGCAGTACTTC
CDR3: CASSFDGTGSYEQYF

length: 13
size: NA
J: TRBJ2-3
D: TRBD2
V: TRBV10-3
DNA: TGTGCCACCATAGCGGGGGGGCCAGATACGCAGTATTTT
CDR3: CATIAGGPDTQYF

length: 15
size: NA
J: TRBJ1-2
D: NA
V: TRBV4-2
DNA: TGTGCCAGCAGCCAAGGGGATTTTCGTCAGTTGGGCTACACCTTC
CDR3: CASSQGDFRQLGYTF

length: 14
size: NA
J: TRBJ1-4
D: TRBD1
V: TRBV7-2
DNA: TGTGCCAGCAGCCGGGGGGACAGGGGAGAAAAACTGTTTTTT
CDR3: CASSRGDRGEKLFF

length: 14
size: few
J: TRBJ2-3
D: NA
V: TRBV27
DNA: TGTGCCAGCAGTTTATCGCGGAACCCAGATACGCAGTATTTT
CDR3: CASSLSRNPDTQYF

length: 15
size: many
J: TRBJ2-1
D: NA
V: TRBV10-3
DNA: TGTGCCATCAGTCTTGATCTCCGGGGAAACAATGAGCAGTTCTTC
CDR3: CAISLDLRGNNEQFF

length: 13
size: NA
J: TRBJ1-1
D: NA
V: TRBV20-1
DNA: TGCAGTGCTACTTCCAGGGGAGGCACTGAAGCTTTCTTT
CDR3: CSATSRGGTEAFF